Reported below is one T cell receptor (beta chain). The sample originates from a study of preoperative IRX-2 immunotherapy in early breast cancer. TCRdb's table, derived via immunoSEQ multiplex PCR, lists solely in-frame clones and lacks some. Of almost 35,000 clones in the sample, around 96% are singletons; the top ten hold roughly 6.5%. This CDR3 has 16 amino acids. V lost 6 bases to trimming and J lost 0 bases; unmatched junction nucleotides: 3. Germline values: CDR1 SNHLY, CDR2 FYNNEI. Regarding treatment: preoperative locoregional IRX-2 cytokine immunotherapy. Patients received preoperative, locoregional IRX-2 cytokine immunotherapy in a phase Ib study.

The sequence derives from a human donor with breast cancer. This chain links TRBV2 with TRBJ2-2; 11 nucleotides match TRBD2. The sample was gathered from a patient treated with IRX-2 immunotherapy. CDR3 sequence reads: CASRPGLAANTGELFF. CDR3 in DNA: TGTGCCAGCAGACCGGGACTAGCGGCGAACACCGGGGAGCTGTTTTTT.